The rows below give T cell receptor beta chains drawn from one sample of a study of shared clonotypes between healthy human individuals. The protocol was immunoSEQ multiplex PCR, while the TCRdb copy is restricted to in-frame clones and leaves out a portion. The data hold about 2.2 million clones, with approximately 94% observed a single time. The sequenced sample was naive CD8+ T cells from PBMCs. These receptors were collected from a man between 18 and 29 years old in good health. Some clones in this sample may be carry-over from other donors' samples. Each CDR3 is given without its conserved first and last residue.

J gene	V gene	CDR3 protein
TRBJ2-3	TRBV5-1	ASRLQGARTDTQY
TRBJ2-1	TRBV7-2	ASSLEAGGPNEQF
TRBJ2-3	TRBV9	ASSVAIGLAGGPDTQY
TRBJ2-5	TRBV7-3	ASSWSQNRGFETQY
TRBJ1-1	TRBV19	ASSIGRGVDTEAF
TRBJ2-3	TRBV29-1	SVRRLPGTSGSLTDTQY
TRBJ2-2	TRBV11-2	ASSSPGSNTGELF
TRBJ2-7	TRBV2	ASKGRDTLYSYEQY
TRBJ2-7	TRBV7-9	ASSLPSGLPYEQY
TRBJ2-6	TRBV14	ASSQRRLEGANVLT
TRBJ1-5	TRBV9	ASSPEGGNQPQH
TRBJ2-7	TRBV11-2	ASGTGTSYEQY
TRBJ2-7	TRBV19	ASSPSGLAELYEQY
TRBJ2-3	TRBV11-2	ASSFLGDTQY
TRBJ2-1	TRBV29-1	SVEDLGTSGSASYNEQF
.	TRBV29-1	SVEDYPKGGTYEQY
TRBJ1-2	TRBV5-1	ASSSGQAPYGYT
TRBJ2-1	TRBV29-1	SVDRGNNEQF
TRBJ2-3	TRBV5-6	ASSSGLAVTVGTDTQY
TRBJ2-3	TRBV14	ASSQGVRDTQY
TRBJ2-7	TRBV6-5	ASSDRGAHEQY
TRBJ1-5	TRBV5-3	ASSLGQGGNQPQH
TRBJ1-2	TRBV28	ASTLGDWLNGYT
TRBJ2-1	TRBV7-9	ASSPGSSRNEQF
TRBJ1-4	TRBV7-9	ASSSRTADNEKLF
TRBJ2-1	TRBV6-5	ASSYSPALDNEQF
TRBJ2-5	TRBV7-2	ASSSRESETQY
TRBJ2-7	TRBV7-9	ASSPDPGPYEQY
TRBJ2-7	TRBV29-1	SVLGTGMPSYEQY
TRBJ2-5	TRBV25-1	ASTEGVTQY
TRBJ1-2	TRBV30	AWLLDRGRDGYT